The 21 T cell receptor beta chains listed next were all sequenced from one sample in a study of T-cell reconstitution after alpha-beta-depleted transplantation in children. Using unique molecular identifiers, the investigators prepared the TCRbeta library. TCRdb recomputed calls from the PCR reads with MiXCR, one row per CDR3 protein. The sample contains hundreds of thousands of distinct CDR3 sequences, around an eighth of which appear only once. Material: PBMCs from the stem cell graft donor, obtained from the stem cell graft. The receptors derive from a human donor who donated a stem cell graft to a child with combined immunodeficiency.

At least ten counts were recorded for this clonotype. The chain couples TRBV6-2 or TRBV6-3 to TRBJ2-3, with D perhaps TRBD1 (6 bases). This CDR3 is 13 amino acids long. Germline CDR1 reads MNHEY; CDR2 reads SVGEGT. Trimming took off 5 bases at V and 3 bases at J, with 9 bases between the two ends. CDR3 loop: CASSNRVTDTQYF. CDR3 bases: TGTGCCAGCAGTAACAGGGTGACAGATACGCAGTATTTT.

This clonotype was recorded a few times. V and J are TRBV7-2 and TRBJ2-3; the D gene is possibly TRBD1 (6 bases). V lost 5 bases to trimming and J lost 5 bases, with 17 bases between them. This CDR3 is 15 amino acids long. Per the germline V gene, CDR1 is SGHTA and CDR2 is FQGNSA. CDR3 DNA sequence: TGTGCCAGCAGCGTCCCGACAGGAGGAGGAGATACGCAGTATTTT. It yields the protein CASSVPTGGGDTQYF. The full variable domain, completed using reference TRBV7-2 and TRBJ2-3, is GAGVSQSPSNKVTEKGKDVELRCDPISGHTALYWYRQSLGQGLEFLIYFQGNSAPDKSGLPSDRFSAERTGGSVSTLTIQRTQQEDSAVYLCASSVPTGGGDTQYFGPGTRLTVL.

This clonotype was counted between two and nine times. The CDR3 protein is CAISIGQGDGYTF. For the CDR3, the DNA is TGTGCCATCAGCATTGGACAGGGGGATGGCTACACCTTC. The chain is built from TRBV10-3 and TRBJ1-2; 10 bases map to TRBD1. The CDR3 consists of 13 residues. In germline, CDR1 is ENHRY, CDR2 SYGVKD. The junction had 4 bases not matched to a gene; V was cut back by 6 bases and J by 6 bases.

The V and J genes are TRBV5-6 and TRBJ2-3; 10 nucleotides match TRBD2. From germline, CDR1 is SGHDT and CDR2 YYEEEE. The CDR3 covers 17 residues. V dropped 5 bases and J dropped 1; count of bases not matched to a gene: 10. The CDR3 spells CASSSQPSGSGTDTQYF. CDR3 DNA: TGTGCCAGCAGTTCACAGCCTAGCGGGAGTGGCACAGATACGCAGTATTTT.

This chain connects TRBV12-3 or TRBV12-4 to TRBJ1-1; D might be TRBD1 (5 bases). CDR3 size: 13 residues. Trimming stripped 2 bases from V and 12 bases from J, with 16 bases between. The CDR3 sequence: CASSLSRAGTSFF. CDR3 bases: TGTGCCAGCAGTTTATCCAGGGCAGGGACGTCTTTCTTT.

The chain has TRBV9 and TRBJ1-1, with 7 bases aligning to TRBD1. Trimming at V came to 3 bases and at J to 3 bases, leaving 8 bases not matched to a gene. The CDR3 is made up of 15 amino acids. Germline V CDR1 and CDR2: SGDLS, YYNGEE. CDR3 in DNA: TGTGCCAGCAGCGATAAACAGGGGTGGGACACTGAAGCTTTCTTT. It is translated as CASSDKQGWDTEAFF. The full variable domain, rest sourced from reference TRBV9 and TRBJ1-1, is DSGVTQTPKHLITATGQRVTLRCSPRSGDLSVYWYQQSLDQGLQFLIQYYNGEERAKGNILERFSAQQFPDLHSELNLSSLELGDSALYFCASSDKQGWDTEAFFGQGTRLTVV.

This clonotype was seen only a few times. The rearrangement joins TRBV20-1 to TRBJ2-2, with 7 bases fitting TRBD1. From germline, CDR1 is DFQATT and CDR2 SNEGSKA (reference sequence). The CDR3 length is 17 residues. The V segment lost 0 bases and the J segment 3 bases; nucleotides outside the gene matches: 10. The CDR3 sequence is CSARDDSTGFDTGELFF. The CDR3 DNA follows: TGCAGTGCTAGAGACGATTCGACAGGGTTTGACACCGGGGAGCTGTTTTTT.

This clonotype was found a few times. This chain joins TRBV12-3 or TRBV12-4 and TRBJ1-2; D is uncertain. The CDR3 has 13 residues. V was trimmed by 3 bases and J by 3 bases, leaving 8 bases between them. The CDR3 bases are TGTGCCAGCAGTTTGTCACGGTACTATGGCTACACCTTC. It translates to CASSLSRYYGYTF.

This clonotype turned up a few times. The CDR3 loop reads CASSQETSGGSYEQYF. CDR3 DNA: TGTGCCAGCAGCCAAGAGACTAGCGGGGGGTCCTACGAGCAGTACTTC. The chain has TRBV4-2 and TRBJ2-7; 13 bases map to TRBD2. The V gene end was trimmed by 0 bases and the J gene end by 1 base; junction bases not matched to a gene: 0. Germline assignment: CDR1 LGHNA and CDR2 YNFKEQ. The CDR3 runs to 16 residues.

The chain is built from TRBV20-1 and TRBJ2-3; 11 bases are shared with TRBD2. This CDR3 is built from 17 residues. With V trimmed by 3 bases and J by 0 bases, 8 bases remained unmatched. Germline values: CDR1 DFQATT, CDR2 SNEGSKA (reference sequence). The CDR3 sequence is CSARARTSGFSTDTQYF. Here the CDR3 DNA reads TGCAGTGCTAGGGCTCGGACTAGCGGGTTTAGCACAGATACGCAGTATTTT.

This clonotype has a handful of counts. CDR3 nucleotides: TGCAGCGCCAAGACAAGGACAGGGCCCTATGGCTACACCTTC. It yields the protein CSAKTRTGPYGYTF. The V call is TRBV29-1, the J call TRBJ1-2, with TRBD1 matching 8 bases. Germline-derived CDR1 and CDR2 are SQVTM and ANQGSEA. With 7 bases clipped from V and 4 bases from J, the junction kept 11 bases outside the gene matches. This CDR3 is built from 14 residues. Based on the CDR3 plus reference TRBV29-1 and TRBJ1-2, the full variable domain is SAVISQKPSRDICQRGTSLTIQCQVDSQVTMMFWYRQQPGQSLTLIATANQGSEATYESGFVIDKFPISRPNLTFSTLTVSNMSPEDSSIYLCSAKTRTGPYGYTFGSGTRLTVV.

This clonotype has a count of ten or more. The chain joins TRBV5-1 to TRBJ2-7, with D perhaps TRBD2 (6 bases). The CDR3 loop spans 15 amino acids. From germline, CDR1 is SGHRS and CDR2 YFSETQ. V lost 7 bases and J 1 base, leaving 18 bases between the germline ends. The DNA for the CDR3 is TGCGCCAGCTCTTCCGGGCGGGGCCGATCCTACGAGCAGTACTTC. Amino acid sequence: CASSSGRGRSYEQYF.

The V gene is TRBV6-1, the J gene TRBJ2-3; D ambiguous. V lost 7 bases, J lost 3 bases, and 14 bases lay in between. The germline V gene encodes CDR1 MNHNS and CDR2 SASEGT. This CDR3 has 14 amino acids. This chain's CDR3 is CASTGSILTDTQYF. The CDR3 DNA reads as TGTGCCAGCACTGGTAGCATATTGACAGATACGCAGTATTTT.

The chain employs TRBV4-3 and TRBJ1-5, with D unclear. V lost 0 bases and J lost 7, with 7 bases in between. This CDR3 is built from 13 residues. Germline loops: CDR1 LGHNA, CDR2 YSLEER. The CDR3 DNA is TGCGCCAGCAGCCAAGATTCGGTGCAGCCCCAGCATTTT. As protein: CASSQDSVQPQHF.

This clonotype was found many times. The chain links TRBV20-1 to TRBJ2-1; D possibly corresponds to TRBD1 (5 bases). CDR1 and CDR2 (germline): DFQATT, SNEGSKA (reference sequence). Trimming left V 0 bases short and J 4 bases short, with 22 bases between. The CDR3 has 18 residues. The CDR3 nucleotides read TGCAGTGCTAGAGATGTAGCAATTTCAGGGCACCTTTACAATGAGCAGTTCTTC. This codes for CSARDVAISGHLYNEQFF.

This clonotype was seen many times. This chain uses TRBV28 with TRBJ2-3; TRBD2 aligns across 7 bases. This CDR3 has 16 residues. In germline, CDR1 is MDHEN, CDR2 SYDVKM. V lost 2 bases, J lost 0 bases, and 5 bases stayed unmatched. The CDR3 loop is CASSLPGTTSTDTQYF. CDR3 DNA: TGTGCCAGCAGTTTACCCGGGACTACTAGCACAGATACGCAGTATTTT. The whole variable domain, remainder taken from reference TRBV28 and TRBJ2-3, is DVKVTQSSRYLVKRTGEKVFLECVQDMDHENMFWYRQDPGLGLRLIYFSYDVKMKEKGDIPEGYSVSREKKERFSLILESASTNQTSMYLCASSLPGTTSTDTQYFGPGTRLTVL.

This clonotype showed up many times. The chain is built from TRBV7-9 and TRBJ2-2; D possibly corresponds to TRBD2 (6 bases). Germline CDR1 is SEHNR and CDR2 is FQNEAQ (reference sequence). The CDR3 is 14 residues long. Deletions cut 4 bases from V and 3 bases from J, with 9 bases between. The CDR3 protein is CASSSRGYTGELFF. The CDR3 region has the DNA TGTGCCAGCAGCTCCCGGGGGTACACCGGGGAGCTGTTTTTT.

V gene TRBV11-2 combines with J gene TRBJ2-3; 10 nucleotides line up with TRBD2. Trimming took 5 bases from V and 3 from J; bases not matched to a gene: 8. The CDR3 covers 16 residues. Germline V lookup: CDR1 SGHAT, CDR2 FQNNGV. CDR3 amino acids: CASSQLAGALTDTQYF. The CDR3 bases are TGTGCCAGCAGCCAGCTAGCGGGGGCCTTAACAGATACGCAGTATTTT.

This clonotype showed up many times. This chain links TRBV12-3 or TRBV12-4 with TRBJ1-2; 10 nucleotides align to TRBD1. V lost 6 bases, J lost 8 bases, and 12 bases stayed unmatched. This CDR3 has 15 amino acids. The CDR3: CASSLRQGAWKGYTF. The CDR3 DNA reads TGTGCCAGCAGCCTGAGACAGGGGGCATGGAAAGGCTACACCTTC.

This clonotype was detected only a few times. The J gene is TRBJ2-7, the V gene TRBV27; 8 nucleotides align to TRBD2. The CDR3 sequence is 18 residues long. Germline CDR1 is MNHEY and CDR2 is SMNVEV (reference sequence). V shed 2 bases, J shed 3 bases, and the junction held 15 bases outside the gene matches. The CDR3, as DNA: TGTGCCAGCAGTTTAGGGTTGGTTGGGAGCGGGAGCGGCTACGAGCAGTACTTC. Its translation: CASSLGLVGSGSGYEQYF.

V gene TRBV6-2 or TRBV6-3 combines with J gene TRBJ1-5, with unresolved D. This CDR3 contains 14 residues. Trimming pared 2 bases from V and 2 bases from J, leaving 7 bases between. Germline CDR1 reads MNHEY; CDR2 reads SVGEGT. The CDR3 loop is CASSYRLRNQPQHF. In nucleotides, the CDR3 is TGTGCCAGCAGTTACAGGCTACGCAATCAGCCCCAGCATTTT.